This TCR beta chain comes out of a study of multiple sclerosis patients with progressive multifocal leukoencephalopathy. Study results and limitations: Lower normalized Shannon entropy suggested reduced TRB diversity in most PML patients.

This clone was recorded a few times. Its antigen is currently unknown. Spiked into each PCR were synthetic inline TR CDR3 controls of all V-J pairings. Libraries were prepared by immunoSEQ multiplex PCR; TCRdb keeps only in-frame clonotypes and omits some of them. The data hold 29,000 or so clones, with roughly nine tenths observed a single time. Trimming took 3 bases from V and 7 from J, leaving 20 bases between them. Germline CDR1 is SGDLS and CDR2 is YYNGEE. The CDR3 is 15 residues long. Time point reported: more than five months of natalizumab therapy. Every listed patient previously received interferon beta; all PML patients were women. T1 marks 6 months and T2 marks 12 months of natalizumab therapy.

Material: PBMCs, obtained from a patient treated with natalizumab. This chain joins TRBV9 and TRBJ2-7; perhaps TRBD1 as D (6 bases). The sequence came from a human donor with multiple sclerosis. CDR3 amino acids: CASSAGGEGRGEQYF. As DNA, the CDR3 is TGTGCCAGCAGCGCTGGGGGCGAGGGGAGAGGGGAGCAGTACTTC.